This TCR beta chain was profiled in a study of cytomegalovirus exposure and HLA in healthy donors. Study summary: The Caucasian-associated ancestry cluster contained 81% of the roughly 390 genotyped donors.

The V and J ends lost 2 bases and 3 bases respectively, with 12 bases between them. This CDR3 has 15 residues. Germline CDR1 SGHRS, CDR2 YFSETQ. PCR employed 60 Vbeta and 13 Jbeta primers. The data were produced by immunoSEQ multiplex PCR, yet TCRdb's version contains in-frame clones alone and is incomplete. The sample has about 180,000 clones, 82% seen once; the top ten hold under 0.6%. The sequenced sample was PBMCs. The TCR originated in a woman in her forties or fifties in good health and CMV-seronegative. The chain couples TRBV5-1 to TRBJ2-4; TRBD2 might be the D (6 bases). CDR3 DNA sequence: TGCGCCAGCAGCTTCATGGACGGGAGCAAAAACATTCAGTACTTC. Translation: CASSFMDGSKNIQYF.